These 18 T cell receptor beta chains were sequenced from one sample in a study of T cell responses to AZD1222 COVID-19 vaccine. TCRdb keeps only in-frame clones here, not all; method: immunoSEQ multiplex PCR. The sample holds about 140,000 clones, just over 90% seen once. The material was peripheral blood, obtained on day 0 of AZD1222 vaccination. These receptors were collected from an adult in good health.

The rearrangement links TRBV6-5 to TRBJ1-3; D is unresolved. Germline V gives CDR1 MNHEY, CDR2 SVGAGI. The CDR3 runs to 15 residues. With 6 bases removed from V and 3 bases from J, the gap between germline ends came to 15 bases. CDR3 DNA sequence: TGTGCCAGCAGCCCAGCTAGGGTGTTTGGAAACACCATATATTTT. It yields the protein CASSPARVFGNTIYF.

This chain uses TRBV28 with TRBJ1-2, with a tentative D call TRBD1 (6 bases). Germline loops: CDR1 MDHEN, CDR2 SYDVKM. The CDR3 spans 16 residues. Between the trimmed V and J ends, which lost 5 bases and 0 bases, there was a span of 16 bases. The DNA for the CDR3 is TGTGCCAGCAGTCCTTTCGGGGGCAGGGCTAACTATGGCTACACCTTC. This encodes CASSPFGGRANYGYTF.

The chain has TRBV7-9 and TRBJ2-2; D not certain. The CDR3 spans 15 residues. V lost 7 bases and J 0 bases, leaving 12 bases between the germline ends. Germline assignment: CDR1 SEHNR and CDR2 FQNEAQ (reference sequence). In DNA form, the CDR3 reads TGTGCCAGCAACTTCGGTAACCCGAACACCGGGGAGCTGTTTTTT. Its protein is CASNFGNPNTGELFF. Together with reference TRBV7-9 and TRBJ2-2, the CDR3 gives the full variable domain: DTGVSQNPRHKITKRGQNVTFRCDPISEHNRLYWYRQTLGQGPEFLTYFQNEAQLEKSRLLSDRFSAERPKGSFSTLEIQRTEQGDSAMYLCASNFGNPNTGELFFGEGSRLTVL.

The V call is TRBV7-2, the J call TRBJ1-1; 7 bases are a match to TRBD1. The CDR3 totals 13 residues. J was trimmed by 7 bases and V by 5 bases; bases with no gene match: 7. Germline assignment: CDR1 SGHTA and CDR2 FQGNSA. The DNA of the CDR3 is TGTGCCAGCAGCCCCGACAGGGTGAATGAAGCTTTCTTT. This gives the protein CASSPDRVNEAFF.

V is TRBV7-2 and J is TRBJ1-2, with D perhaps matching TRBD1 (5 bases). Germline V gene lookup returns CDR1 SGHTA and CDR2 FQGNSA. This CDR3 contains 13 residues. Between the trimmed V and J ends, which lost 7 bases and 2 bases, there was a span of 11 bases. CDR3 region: CASTGGSNYGYTF. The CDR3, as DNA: TGTGCCAGCACCGGGGGTTCAAACTATGGCTACACCTTC.

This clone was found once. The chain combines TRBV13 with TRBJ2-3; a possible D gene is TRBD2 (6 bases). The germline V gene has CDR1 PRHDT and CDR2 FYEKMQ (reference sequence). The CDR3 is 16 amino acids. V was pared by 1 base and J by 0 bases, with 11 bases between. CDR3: CASSLEFAGSTDTQYF. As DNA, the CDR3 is TGTGCCAGCAGCTTAGAATTCGCGGGGAGCACAGATACGCAGTATTTT.

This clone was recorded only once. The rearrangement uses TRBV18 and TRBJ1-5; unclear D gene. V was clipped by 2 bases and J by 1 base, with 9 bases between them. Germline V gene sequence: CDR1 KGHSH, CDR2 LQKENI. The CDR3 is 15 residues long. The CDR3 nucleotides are TGTGCCAGCTCACCAAGTGCTTCGAGCAATCAGCCCCAGCATTTT. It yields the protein CASSPSASSNQPQHF.

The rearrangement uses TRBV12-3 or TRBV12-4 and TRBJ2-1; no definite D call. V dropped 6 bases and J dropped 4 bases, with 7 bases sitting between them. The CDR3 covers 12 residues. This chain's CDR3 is CASSGIYNEQFF. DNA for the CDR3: TGTGCCAGCAGCGGTATATACAATGAGCAGTTCTTC.

The DNA for the CDR3 is TGTGCCAGCAGCCATGAAAGAGACAGGGCTGGAAACACCATATATTTT. The encoded protein is CASSHERDRAGNTIYF. This chain joins TRBV6-2 or TRBV6-3 and TRBJ1-3; 7 bases agree with TRBD1. V gave up 6 bases and J gave up 2 bases; unmatched junction bases: 10. CDR3 length equals 16 residues. Germline CDR1 is MNHEY and CDR2 is SVGEGT.

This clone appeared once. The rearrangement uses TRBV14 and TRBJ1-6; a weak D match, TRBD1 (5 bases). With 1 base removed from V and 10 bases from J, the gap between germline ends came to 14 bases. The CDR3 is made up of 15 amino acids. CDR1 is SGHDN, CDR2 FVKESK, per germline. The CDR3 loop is CASSQVETARSPLHF. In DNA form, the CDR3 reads TGTGCCAGCAGCCAAGTCGAGACAGCTAGATCACCCCTCCACTTT.

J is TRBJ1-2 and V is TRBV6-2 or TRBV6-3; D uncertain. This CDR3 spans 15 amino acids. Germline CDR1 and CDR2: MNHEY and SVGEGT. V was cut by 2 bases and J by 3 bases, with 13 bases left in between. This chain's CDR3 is CASSYGGRTYYGYTF. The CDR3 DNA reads TGTGCCAGCAGTTACGGCGGCCGTACTTACTATGGCTACACCTTC.

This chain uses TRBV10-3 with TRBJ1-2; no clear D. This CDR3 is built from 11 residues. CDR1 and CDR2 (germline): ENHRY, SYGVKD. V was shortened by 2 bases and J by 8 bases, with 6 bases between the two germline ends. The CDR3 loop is CAISERSGYTF. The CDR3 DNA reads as TGTGCCATCAGTGAGCGAAGCGGCTACACCTTC.

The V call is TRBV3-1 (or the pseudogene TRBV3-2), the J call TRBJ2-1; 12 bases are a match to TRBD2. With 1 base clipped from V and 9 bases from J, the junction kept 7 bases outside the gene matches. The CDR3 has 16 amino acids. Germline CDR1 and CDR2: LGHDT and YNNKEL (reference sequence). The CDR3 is CASSQVRTSGKGEQFF. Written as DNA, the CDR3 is TGTGCCAGCAGCCAAGTGCGGACTAGCGGGAAAGGTGAGCAGTTCTTC.

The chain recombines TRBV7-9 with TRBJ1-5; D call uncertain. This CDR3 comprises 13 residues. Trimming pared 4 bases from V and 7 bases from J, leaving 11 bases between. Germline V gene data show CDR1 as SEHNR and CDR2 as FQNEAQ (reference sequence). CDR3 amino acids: CASSWGGSQPQHF. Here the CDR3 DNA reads TGTGCCAGCAGCTGGGGTGGGTCGCAGCCCCAGCATTTT.

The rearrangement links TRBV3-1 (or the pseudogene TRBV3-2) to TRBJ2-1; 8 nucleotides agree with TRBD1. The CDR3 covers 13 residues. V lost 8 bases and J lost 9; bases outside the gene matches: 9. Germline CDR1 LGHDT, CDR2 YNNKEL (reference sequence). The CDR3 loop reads CASGLRGTGEQFF. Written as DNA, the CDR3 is TGTGCCAGCGGGCTGAGAGGGACAGGTGAGCAGTTCTTC.

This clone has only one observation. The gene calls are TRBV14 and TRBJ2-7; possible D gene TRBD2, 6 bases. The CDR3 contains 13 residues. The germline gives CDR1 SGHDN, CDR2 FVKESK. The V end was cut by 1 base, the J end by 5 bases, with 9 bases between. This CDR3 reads CASSQGPGDEQYF. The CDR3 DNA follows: TGTGCCAGCAGCCAAGGTCCGGGGGACGAGCAGTACTTC.

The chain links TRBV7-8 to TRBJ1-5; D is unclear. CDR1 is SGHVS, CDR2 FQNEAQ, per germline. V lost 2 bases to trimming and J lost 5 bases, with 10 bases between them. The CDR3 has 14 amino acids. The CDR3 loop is CASSLSDGDQPQHF. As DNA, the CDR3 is TGTGCCAGCAGCTTATCAGACGGGGATCAGCCCCAGCATTTT.

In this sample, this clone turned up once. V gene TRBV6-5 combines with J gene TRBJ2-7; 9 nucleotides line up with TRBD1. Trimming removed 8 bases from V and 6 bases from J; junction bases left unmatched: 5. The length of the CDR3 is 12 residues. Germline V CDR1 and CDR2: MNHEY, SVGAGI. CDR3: CASVGQGFEQYF. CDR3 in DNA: TGTGCCAGCGTGGGACAGGGATTCGAGCAGTACTTC.